The entry below describes one T cell receptor beta chain. The data stem from a study of long-term antiretroviral therapy in people with HIV. Samples were assayed with immunoSEQ v3.0 at survey level. Assay used: immunoSEQ multiplex PCR; TCRdb lists only in-frame clones, some missing. The sample carries 20,000 to 25,000 clones, over 75% recorded once. This TCR was sampled from a young woman with HIV. Sequenced here: unsorted PBMCs, sampled 1.8 years before starting antiretroviral therapy.

The CDR3 DNA sequence: TGTGCCAGCAGTGATGGAGGGGGTCGCAGGGGAGACGGCTACACCTTC. This codes for CASSDGGGRRGDGYTF. V usage is TRBV6-1 and J usage is TRBJ1-2; a possible D gene is TRBD1 (6 bases). In germline, CDR1 is MNHNS, CDR2 SASEGT. V lost 3 bases, J lost 8 bases, and 22 bases lay in between. The CDR3 runs 16 residues.